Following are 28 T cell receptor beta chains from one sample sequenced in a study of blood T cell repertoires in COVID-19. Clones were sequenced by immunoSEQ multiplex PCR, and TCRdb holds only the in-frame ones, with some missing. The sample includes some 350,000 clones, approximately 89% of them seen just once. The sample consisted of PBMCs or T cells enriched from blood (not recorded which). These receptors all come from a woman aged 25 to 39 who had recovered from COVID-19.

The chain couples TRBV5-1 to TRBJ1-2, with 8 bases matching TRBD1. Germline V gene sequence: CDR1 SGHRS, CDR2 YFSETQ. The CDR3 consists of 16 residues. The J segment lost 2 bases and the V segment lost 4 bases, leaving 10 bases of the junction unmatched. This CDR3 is CASSPWPGQENYGYTF. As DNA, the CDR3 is TGCGCCAGCAGCCCCTGGCCGGGACAGGAAAACTATGGCTACACCTTC.

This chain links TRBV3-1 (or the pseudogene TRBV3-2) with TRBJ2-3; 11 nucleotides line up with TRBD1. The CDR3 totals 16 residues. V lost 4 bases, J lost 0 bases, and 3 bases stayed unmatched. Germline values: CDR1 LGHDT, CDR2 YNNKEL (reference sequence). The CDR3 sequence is CASSLWTGGSTDTQYF. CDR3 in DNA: TGTGCCAGCAGCCTATGGACAGGGGGCAGCACAGATACGCAGTATTTT.

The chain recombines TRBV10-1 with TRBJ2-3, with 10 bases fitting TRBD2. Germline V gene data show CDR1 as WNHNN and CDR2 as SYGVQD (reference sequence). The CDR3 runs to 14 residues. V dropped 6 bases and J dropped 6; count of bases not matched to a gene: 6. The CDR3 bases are TGCGCCAGCAGGGTCCTAGCGGGGGTGGATACGCAGTATTTT. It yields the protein CASRVLAGVDTQYF.

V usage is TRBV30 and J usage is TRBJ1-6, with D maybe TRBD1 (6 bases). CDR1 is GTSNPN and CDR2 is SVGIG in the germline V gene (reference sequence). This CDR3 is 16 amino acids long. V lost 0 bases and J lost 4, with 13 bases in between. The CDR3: CAWSVIRDTYNSPLHF. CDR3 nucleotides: TGTGCCTGGAGTGTAATACGGGACACTTATAATTCACCCCTCCACTTT.

For the CDR3, the DNA is TGCGCCAGCAGCCCCGAGGGGGGGCTCGTCGAGCAGTACTTC. This gives the protein CASSPEGGLVEQYF. J is TRBJ2-7 and V is TRBV5-1; perhaps TRBD2 as D (7 bases). The CDR3 totals 14 residues. Germline CDR1 and CDR2: SGHRS and YFSETQ. V shed 4 bases and J shed 6 bases, with 17 bases lying between them. The full variable domain, its missing parts supplied by reference TRBV5-1 and TRBJ2-7, is KAGVTQTPRYLIKTRGQQVTLSCSPISGHRSVSWYQQTPGQGLQFLFEYFSETQRNKGNFPGRFSGRQFSNSRSEMNVSTLELGDSALYLCASSPEGGLVEQYFGPGTRLTVT.

CDR3 residues: CASSPRAGALQFF. CDR3 DNA: TGCGCCAGCAGCCCCCGCGCGGGGGCCCTGCAGTTCTTC. The gene calls are TRBV4-3 and TRBJ2-1, with a weak D call TRBD2 (7 bases). The CDR3 loop spans 13 amino acids. V was pared by 4 bases and J by 12 bases, with 16 bases between. Germline CDR1 LGHNA, CDR2 YSLEER.

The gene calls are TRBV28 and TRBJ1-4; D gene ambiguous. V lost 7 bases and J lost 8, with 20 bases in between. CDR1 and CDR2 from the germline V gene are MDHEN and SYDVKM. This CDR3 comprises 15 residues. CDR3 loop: CASTPAGFHEEKLFF. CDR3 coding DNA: TGTGCCAGCACCCCCGCGGGATTCCACGAAGAAAAACTGTTTTTT. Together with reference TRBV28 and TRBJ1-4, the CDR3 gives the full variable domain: DVKVTQSSRYLVKRTGEKVFLECVQDMDHENMFWYRQDPGLGLRLIYFSYDVKMKEKGDIPEGYSVSREKKERFSLILESASTNQTSMYLCASTPAGFHEEKLFFGSGTQLSVL.

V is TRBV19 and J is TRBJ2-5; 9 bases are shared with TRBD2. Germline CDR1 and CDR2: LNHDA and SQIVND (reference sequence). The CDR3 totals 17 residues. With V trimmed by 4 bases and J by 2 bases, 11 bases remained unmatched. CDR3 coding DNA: TGTGCCAGTAGTACCTCTCCTTTCGCGGGGGGGCAAGAGACCCAGTACTTC. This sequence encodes CASSTSPFAGGQETQYF.

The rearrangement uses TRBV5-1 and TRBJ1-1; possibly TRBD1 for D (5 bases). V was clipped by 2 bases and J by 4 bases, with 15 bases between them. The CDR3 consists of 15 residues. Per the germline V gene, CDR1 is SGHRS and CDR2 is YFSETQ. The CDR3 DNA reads TGCGCCAGCAGCTTTTCGGGGGAGGGTCCCACTGAAGCTTTCTTT. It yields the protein CASSFSGEGPTEAFF.

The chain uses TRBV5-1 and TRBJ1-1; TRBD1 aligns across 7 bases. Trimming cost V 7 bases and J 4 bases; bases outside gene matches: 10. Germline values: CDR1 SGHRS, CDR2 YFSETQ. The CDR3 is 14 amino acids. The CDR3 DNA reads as TGCGCCAGCCGCCGTGAGGGGGCGCTCACTGAAGCTTTCTTT. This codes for CASRREGALTEAFF.

CDR3 amino acids: CASRTEEGADTEAFF. The CDR3 DNA reads TGTGCCAGCAGAACGGAGGAGGGGGCGGACACTGAAGCTTTCTTT. The chain joins TRBV2 to TRBJ1-1; 7 positions agree with TRBD1. Germline V lookup: CDR1 SNHLY, CDR2 FYNNEI. J gave up 3 bases and V 6 bases, and 10 bases lay outside the gene matches. This CDR3 contains 15 residues.

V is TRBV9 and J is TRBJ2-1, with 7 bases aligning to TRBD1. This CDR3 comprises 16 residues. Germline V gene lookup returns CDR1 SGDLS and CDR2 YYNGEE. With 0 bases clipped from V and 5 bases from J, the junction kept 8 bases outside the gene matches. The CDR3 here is CASSVGGGLFDNEQFF. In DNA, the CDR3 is TGTGCCAGCAGCGTAGGAGGGGGCTTGTTCGACAATGAGCAGTTCTTC.

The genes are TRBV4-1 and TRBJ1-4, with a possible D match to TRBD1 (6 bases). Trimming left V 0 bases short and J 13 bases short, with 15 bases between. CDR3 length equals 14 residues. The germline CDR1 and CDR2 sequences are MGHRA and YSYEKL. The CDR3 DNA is TGCGCCAGCAGCCAAGAATGGACTCCCAGGGGACTGTTTTTT. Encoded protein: CASSQEWTPRGLFF.

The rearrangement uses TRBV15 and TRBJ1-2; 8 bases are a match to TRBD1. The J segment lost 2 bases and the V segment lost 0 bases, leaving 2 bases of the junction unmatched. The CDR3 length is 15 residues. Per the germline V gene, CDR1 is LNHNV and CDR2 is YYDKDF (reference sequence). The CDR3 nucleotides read TGTGCCACCAGCAGAGATCAGGGGGCGAACTATGGCTACACCTTC. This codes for CATSRDQGANYGYTF.

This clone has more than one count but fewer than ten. The CDR3 sequence is CASSSQGPGTKLFF. The CDR3 DNA reads TGTGCCAGCAGTTCACAGGGGCCGGGGACCAAACTGTTTTTT. The gene calls are TRBV27 and TRBJ1-4; the match to TRBD1 covers 7 bases. CDR3 length: 14 amino acids. The V and J ends lost 4 bases and 11 bases, in that order; junction bases with no gene match: 10. Germline loops: CDR1 MNHEY, CDR2 SMNVEV (reference sequence).

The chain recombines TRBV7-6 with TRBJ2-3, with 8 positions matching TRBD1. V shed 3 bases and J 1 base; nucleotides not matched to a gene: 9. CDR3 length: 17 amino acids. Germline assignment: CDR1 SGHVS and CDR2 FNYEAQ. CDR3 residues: CASSFSRDRGGTDTQYF. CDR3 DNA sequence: TGTGCCAGCAGCTTTTCCCGAGACAGGGGAGGCACAGATACGCAGTATTTT.

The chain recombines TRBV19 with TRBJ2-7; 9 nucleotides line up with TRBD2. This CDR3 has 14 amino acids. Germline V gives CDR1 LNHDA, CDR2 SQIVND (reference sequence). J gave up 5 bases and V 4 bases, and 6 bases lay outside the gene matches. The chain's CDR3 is CASSTGLASNEQYF. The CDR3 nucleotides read TGTGCCAGTAGTACGGGACTAGCTTCCAACGAGCAGTACTTC.

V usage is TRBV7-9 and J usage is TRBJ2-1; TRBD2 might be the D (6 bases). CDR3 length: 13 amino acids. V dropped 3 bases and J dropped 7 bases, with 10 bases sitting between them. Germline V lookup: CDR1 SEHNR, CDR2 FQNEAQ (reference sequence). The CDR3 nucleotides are TGTGCCAGCAGCTTTGGGGGGAGGAATGAGCAGTTCTTC. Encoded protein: CASSFGGRNEQFF.

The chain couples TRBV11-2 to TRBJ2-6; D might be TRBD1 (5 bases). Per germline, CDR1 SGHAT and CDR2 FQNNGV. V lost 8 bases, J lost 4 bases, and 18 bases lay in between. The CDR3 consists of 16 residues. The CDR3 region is CASPSRVSGGANVLTF. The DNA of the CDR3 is TGTGCCAGCCCAAGCAGGGTTTCGGGCGGGGCCAACGTCCTGACTTTC.

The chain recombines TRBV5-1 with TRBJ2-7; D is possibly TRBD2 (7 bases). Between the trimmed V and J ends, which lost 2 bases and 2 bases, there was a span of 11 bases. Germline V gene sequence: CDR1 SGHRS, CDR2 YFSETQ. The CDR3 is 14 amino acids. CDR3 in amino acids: CASSFQGTTYEQYF. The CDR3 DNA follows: TGCGCCAGCAGCTTCCAGGGGACTACCTACGAGCAGTACTTC.

CDR3 region: CATSDPGTVNTEAFF. The CDR3, as DNA: TGTGCCACCAGTGACCCCGGGACAGTGAACACTGAAGCTTTCTTT. The chain has TRBV24-1 and TRBJ1-1; 7 bases fit TRBD1. Germline V lookup: CDR1 KGHDR, CDR2 SFDVKD. Unmatched junction bases numbered 4, after V lost 4 bases and J lost 0 bases. CDR3 length equals 15 residues.

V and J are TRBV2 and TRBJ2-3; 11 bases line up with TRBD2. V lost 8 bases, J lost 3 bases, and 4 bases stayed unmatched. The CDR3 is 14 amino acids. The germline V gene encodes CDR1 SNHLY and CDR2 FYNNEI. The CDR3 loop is CASSLAGGTDTQYF. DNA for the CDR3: TGTGCCAGCTCTCTAGCGGGGGGAACAGATACGCAGTATTTT. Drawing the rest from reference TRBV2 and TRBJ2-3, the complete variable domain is EPEVTQTPSHQVTQMGQEVILRCVPISNHLYFYWYRQILGQKVEFLVSFYNNEISEKSEIFDDQFSVERPDGSNFTLKIRSTKLEDSAMYFCASSLAGGTDTQYFGPGTRLTVL.

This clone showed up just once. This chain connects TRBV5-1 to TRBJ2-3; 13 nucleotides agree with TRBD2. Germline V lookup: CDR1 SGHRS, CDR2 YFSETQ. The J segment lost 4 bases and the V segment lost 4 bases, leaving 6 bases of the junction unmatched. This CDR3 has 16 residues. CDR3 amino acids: CASSLPTSGGADTQYF. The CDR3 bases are TGCGCCAGCAGCCTCCCAACTAGCGGGGGGGCAGATACGCAGTATTTT.

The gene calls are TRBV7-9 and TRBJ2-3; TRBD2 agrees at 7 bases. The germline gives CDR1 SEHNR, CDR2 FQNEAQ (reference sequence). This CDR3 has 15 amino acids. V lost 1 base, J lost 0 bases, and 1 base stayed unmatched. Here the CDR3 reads CASSLELASTDTQYF. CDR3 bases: TGTGCCAGCAGCTTAGAACTAGCGAGCACAGATACGCAGTATTTT.

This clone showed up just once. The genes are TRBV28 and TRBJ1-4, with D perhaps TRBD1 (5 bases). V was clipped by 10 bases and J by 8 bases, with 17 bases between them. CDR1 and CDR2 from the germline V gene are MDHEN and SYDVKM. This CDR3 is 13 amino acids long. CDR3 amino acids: CATRQPEKEKLFF. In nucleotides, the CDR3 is TGTGCCACCCGACAGCCCGAGAAGGAAAAACTGTTTTTT.

DNA for the CDR3: TGTGCCAGCAGCCGCGGGGAGGGCCGGAACACTGAAGCTTTCTTT. Amino acids: CASSRGEGRNTEAFF. The chain carries TRBV7-9 and TRBJ1-1; D not certain. Germline lookup yields CDR1 SEHNR and CDR2 FQNEAQ (reference sequence). V gave up 5 bases and J gave up 1 base, with 14 bases separating them. This CDR3 region has 15 residues.

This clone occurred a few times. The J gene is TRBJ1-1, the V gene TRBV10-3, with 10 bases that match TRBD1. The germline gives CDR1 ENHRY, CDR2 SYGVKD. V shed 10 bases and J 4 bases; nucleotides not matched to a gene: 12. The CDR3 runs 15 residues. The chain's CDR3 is CASKGTGDGSTEAFF. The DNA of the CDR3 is TGTGCCAGTAAGGGGACAGGGGACGGTAGCACTGAAGCTTTCTTT.

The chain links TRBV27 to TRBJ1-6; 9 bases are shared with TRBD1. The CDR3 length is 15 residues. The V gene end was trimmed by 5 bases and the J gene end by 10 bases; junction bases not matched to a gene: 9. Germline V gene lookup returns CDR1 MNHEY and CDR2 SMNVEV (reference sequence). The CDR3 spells CASSNRDRETSPLHF. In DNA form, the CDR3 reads TGTGCCAGCAGTAACCGGGACAGGGAGACATCACCCCTCCACTTT.